The clone carrying this TCR beta chain was observed many times. Amplification of TCR beta CDR3 regions used RNA as the template. Initially, a first-round RT-PCR of the TCR CDR3 employed the HTBI primer set. MiXCR, run by TCRdb on the multiplex PCR reads, gives a single entry per CDR3 protein. The table has 250,000 to 300,000 distinct CDR3 sequences, roughly a fifth seen once. The CDR3 has 15 residues. V was cut by 5 bases and J by 2 bases, with 13 bases left in between. The germline V gene has CDR1 SGHAT and CDR2 FQDESV (reference sequence). Among ophthalmopathy patients, the Clinical Activity Score reached at least 3, the NOSPECS grade reached at least 4, and duration remained under 3 months. PBMCs were collected from an approximately 9.3 ml volume of fresh peripheral blood. The data stem from a study of T cells in Graves' hyperthyroidism and ophthalmopathy.

This receptor was obtained from a man in his fifties with Graves' ophthalmopathy. The sequenced sample was blood. This sequence joins TRBV11-1 and TRBJ2-1; TRBD2 might be the D (6 bases). CDR3 residues: CASSPGTATYNEQFF. The CDR3 DNA follows: TGTGCCAGCAGCCCAGGGACTGCTACCTACAATGAGCAGTTCTTC. The whole variable domain, filled in from reference TRBV11-1 and TRBJ2-1, reads EAEVAQSPRYKITEKSQAVAFWCDPISGHATLYWYRQILGQGPELLVQFQDESVVDDSQLPKDRFSAERLKGVDSTLKIQPAELGDSAMYLCASSPGTATYNEQFFGPGTRLTVL.